This section outlines one T cell receptor beta chain sequence together with its context. Its antigen is not identified. This record comes from a study of T cell responses to AZD1222 COVID-19 vaccine. Study-wide points: Repertoire sampling happened only post peak T cell response.

Trimming cost V 1 base and J 7 bases, with 8 bases left between them. The CDR3 loop spans 12 amino acids. Germline-derived CDR1 and CDR2 are MDHEN and SYDVKM. Clones were read by immunoSEQ multiplex PCR, and TCRdb kept only the in-frame ones, dropping some. Among about 150,000 clones listed, roughly 90% were seen once. The sequence was collected from an adult who received the AZD1222 COVID-19 vaccine. The material was peripheral blood, obtained 28 days after the second AZD1222 dose. J is TRBJ2-7 and V is TRBV28, with unresolved D. CDR3 bases: TGTGCCAGCAGTTTATCGCCAGCTGAGCAGTACTTC. It codes for CASSLSPAEQYF.